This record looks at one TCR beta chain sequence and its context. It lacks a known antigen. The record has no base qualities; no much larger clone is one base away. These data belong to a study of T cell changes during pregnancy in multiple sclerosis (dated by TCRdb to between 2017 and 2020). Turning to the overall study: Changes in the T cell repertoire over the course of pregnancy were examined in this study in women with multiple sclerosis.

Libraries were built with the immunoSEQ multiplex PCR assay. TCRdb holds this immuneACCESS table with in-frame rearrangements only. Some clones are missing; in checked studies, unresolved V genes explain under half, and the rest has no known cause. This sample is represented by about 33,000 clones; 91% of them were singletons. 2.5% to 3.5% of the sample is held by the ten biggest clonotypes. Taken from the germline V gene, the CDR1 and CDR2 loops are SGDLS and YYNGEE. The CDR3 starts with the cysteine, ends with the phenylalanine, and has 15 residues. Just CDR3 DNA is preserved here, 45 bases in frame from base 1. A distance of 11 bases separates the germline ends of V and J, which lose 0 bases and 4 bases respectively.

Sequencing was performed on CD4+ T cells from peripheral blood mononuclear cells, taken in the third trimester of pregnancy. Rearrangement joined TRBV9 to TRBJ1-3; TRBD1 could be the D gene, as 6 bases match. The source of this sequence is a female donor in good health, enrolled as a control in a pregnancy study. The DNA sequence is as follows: TGTGCCAGCAGCGTAGATGGGGGGGCGGGAAACACCATATATTTT. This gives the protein CASSVDGGAGNTIYF.